This T cell receptor beta chain was retrieved from a study of T cell responses to AZD1222 COVID-19 vaccine. Study-wide findings and caveats: White British donors predominated, females outnumbered males, and clonal diversity was possibly underestimated. Repertoire sampling occurred only after the peak T cell response. An increase in Spike-specific TCR breadth and depth was observed after two AZD1222 doses.

A note on this clone: What it recognizes is unknown.

The CDR3 consists of 14 residues. V gave up 1 base and J gave up 8 bases, with 12 bases separating them. The germline gives CDR1 SEHNR, CDR2 FQNEAQ (reference sequence). Profiled with immunoSEQ multiplex PCR; TCRdb holds only in-frame clones, not every one. Here the sample spans about 160,000 clones, about 93% being singletons. The origin of this receptor is an adult in good health. The chain carries TRBV7-9 and TRBJ2-4; D perhaps matches TRBD1 (6 bases). The specimen comprised peripheral blood, sampled on day 0 of AZD1222 vaccination. The CDR3 nucleotides read TGTGCCAGCAGCTTAGGAAGAGGGGGAGACATTCAGTACTTC. Protein product: CASSLGRGGDIQYF.